What follows are 31 T cell receptor beta chains derived from one specimen sequenced in a study of cytomegalovirus exposure and HLA in healthy donors. Researchers ran the PCR with 60 Vbeta and 13 Jbeta primers. Generated by immunoSEQ multiplex PCR, the TCRdb table keeps only in-frame clones and is missing some. The sample holds around 170,000 clones, 76% seen once. Sequences were obtained from PBMCs. These receptors originate from a man aged 18 to 29 in good health and CMV-seronegative.

This chain connects TRBV5-1 to TRBJ2-1, with 8 bases lining up with TRBD2. Germline V gene lookup returns CDR1 SGHRS and CDR2 YFSETQ. The CDR3 runs 16 residues. V trimming: 0 bases; J trimming: 10 bases; junction bases outside the gene matches: 12. The CDR3 bases are TGCGCCAGCAGCTTGGAGGGTAGCGGGAAGGCGGGGGAGCAGTTCTTC. This codes for CASSLEGSGKAGEQFF.

The V gene is TRBV6-1, the J gene TRBJ1-6; no firm D call. Germline V gives CDR1 MNHNS, CDR2 SASEGT. V gave up 4 bases and J gave up 0 bases, with 19 bases separating them. This CDR3 spans 19 amino acids. For the CDR3, the DNA is TGTGCCAGCAGTGCGGCCGTGGCAGGAATAAGCTCCTATAATTCACCCCTCCACTTT. It encodes CASSAAVAGISSYNSPLHF.

The sample holds a few counts of this clone. The V and J genes are TRBV27 and TRBJ2-7, with no clear D. CDR1 and CDR2 from the germline V gene are MNHEY and SMNVEV (reference sequence). The CDR3 runs to 12 residues. Trimming stripped 6 bases from V and 5 bases from J, with 11 bases between. In DNA, the CDR3 is TGTGCCAGCAGGCCCCAAGGAGACGAGCAGTACTTC. Encoded protein: CASRPQGDEQYF.

The gene calls are TRBV9 and TRBJ1-2, with D unresolved. Trimming stripped 1 base from V and 7 bases from J, with 8 bases between. In germline, CDR1 is SGDLS, CDR2 YYNGEE. The CDR3 extends over 12 amino acids. The CDR3 DNA reads TGTGCCAGCAGCGTACGGGGAGCTGGCTACACCTTC. It translates to CASSVRGAGYTF.

There are a few counts of this clone. J is TRBJ1-2 and V is TRBV28; unclear D gene. The CDR3 loop spans 13 amino acids. V dropped 4 bases and J dropped 6 bases, with 12 bases sitting between them. Germline-derived CDR1 and CDR2 are MDHEN and SYDVKM. CDR3 nucleotides: TGTGCCAGCAGTTCCCTCCGCGGGAATGGCTACACCTTC. Translating gives CASSSLRGNGYTF.

This clone has only one observation. This chain links TRBV7-2 with TRBJ2-1; maybe TRBD2 (7 bases). The length of the CDR3 is 14 residues. Trimming removed 7 bases from V and 8 bases from J, with 18 bases in between. Germline V gives CDR1 SGHTA, CDR2 FQGNSA. Here the CDR3 DNA reads TGTGCCAGCACATTACTGGGGGGGGCGGATGAGCAGTTCTTC. Its translation: CASTLLGGADEQFF.

The CDR3, as DNA: TGCGCCAGCAGCCTCGGACAGAGCCATACAGATACGCAGTATTTT. The encoded protein is CASSLGQSHTDTQYF. The chain couples TRBV5-1 to TRBJ2-3; D may be TRBD1 (6 bases). The CDR3 length is 15 residues. Germline V gives CDR1 SGHRS, CDR2 YFSETQ. Trimming shortened V by 4 bases and J by 3 bases, and 15 bases separated the two germline ends.

This clone appeared a few times. The chain employs TRBV28 and TRBJ2-6, with TRBD1 as a possible D gene (6 bases). The CDR3 is made up of 15 amino acids. Trimming left V 5 bases short and J 0 bases short, with 8 bases between. Per the germline V gene, CDR1 is MDHEN and CDR2 is SYDVKM. CDR3 nucleotides: TGTGCCAGCAGTACAGGGATCTCTGGGGCCAACGTCCTGACTTTC. Translating gives CASSTGISGANVLTF.

This rearrangement joins TRBV27 to TRBJ1-1; D gene unclear. Trimming removed 0 bases from V and 7 bases from J, with 15 bases in between. The CDR3 is 15 residues long. CDR1 MNHEY and CDR2 SMNVEV come from the germline V gene (reference sequence). As DNA, the CDR3 is TGTGCCAGCAGTTTATCGCCCAGCGGCTACGGTGAAGCTTTCTTT. Its translation is CASSLSPSGYGEAFF.

V usage is TRBV5-8 and J usage is TRBJ1-1; TRBD1 might be the D (6 bases). Germline lookup yields CDR1 SGHTS and CDR2 YDEGEE. V lost 1 base to trimming and J lost 0 bases, with 13 bases between them. This CDR3 is built from 16 residues. This CDR3 is CASSLFTGTMNTEAFF. The CDR3 coding sequence is TGTGCCAGCAGCTTGTTTACAGGGACTATGAACACTGAAGCTTTCTTT.

The chain uses TRBV30 and TRBJ1-6, with D possibly matching TRBD1 (5 bases). Germline V gene sequence: CDR1 GTSNPN, CDR2 SVGIG (reference sequence). Deletions cut 4 bases from V and 7 bases from J, with 11 bases between. There are 13 residues in the CDR3. The CDR3 is CAWTQGQNSPLHF. The CDR3 DNA is TGTGCCTGGACCCAGGGTCAAAATTCACCCCTCCACTTT.

The chain recombines TRBV6-5 with TRBJ2-7, with 10 bases aligning to TRBD1. The germline gives CDR1 MNHEY, CDR2 SVGAGI. Trimming took 6 bases from V and 5 from J; bases not matched to a gene: 4. The CDR3 runs to 13 residues. CDR3 amino acids: CASSRTGGNEQYF. CDR3 nucleotide sequence: TGTGCCAGCAGCCGGACAGGGGGGAACGAGCAGTACTTC.

The chain employs TRBV28 and TRBJ1-1; maybe TRBD1 (6 bases). Trimming took 4 bases from V and 5 from J, leaving 14 bases between them. This CDR3 has 14 residues. The V gene's germline CDR1 is MDHEN and CDR2 SYDVKM. The CDR3 loop reads CASSSPGEGTEAFF. In DNA, the CDR3 is TGTGCCAGCAGTTCCCCAGGGGAAGGGACTGAAGCTTTCTTT.

J is TRBJ2-7 and V is TRBV9; the D gene is possibly TRBD2 (7 bases). This CDR3 comprises 14 residues. Germline CDR1 reads SGDLS; CDR2 reads YYNGEE. Deletions cut 0 bases from V and 5 bases from J, with 12 bases between. CDR3 sequence (DNA): TGTGCCAGCAGCGTAGTGGCGGGGGCCCACGAGCAGTACTTC. It translates to CASSVVAGAHEQYF.

This rearrangement joins TRBV7-9 to TRBJ1-2, with TRBD1 identical over 12 bases. Germline CDR1 reads SEHNR; CDR2 reads FQNEAQ (reference sequence). V dropped 4 bases and J dropped 7; count of bases not matched to a gene: 7. This CDR3 region has 15 residues. As DNA, the CDR3 is TGTGCCAGCAGCTCCTCCGGGACAGGGGGCGGTGGCTACACCTTC. Its translation is CASSSSGTGGGGYTF.

Of note for this clone: One end of the junction varies from germline; a read error may be responsible. V usage is TRBV7-9 and J usage is TRBJ2-7; 11 positions match TRBD1. Germline CDR1 and CDR2: SEHNR and FQNEAQ (reference sequence). This CDR3 is 15 amino acids long. As DNA, the CDR3 is TGTTCCAGCAGCCTCGGGGGACAGGGGGTCCACGAGCAGTACTTC. Protein product: CSSSLGGQGVHEQYF.

J is TRBJ2-3 and V is TRBV7-3; 9 bases match TRBD2. The CDR3 extends over 15 amino acids. The ends lost 4 bases at V and 1 base at J; junction bases unmatched: 3. CDR1 and CDR2 from the germline V gene are SGHTA and FQGTGA. The DNA for the CDR3 is TGTGCCAGCAGCTCCCGGACTAGCGGCACAGATACGCAGTATTTT. This sequence encodes CASSSRTSGTDTQYF.

The chain has TRBV18 and TRBJ2-2; TRBD1 is a possible D gene (6 bases). The germline CDR1 and CDR2 sequences are KGHSH and LQKENI. Trimming cost V 3 bases and J 0 bases, with 17 bases left between them. The CDR3 is 18 amino acids. The CDR3 DNA is TGTGCCAGCTCACCCCGACAGGCGTCCTCTTCGAACACCGGGGAGCTGTTTTTT. Protein: CASSPRQASSSNTGELFF.

J is TRBJ2-1 and V is TRBV4-1, with a possible D match to TRBD1 (7 bases). Deletions cut 2 bases from V and 7 bases from J, with 12 bases between. Germline CDR1 reads MGHRA; CDR2 reads YSYEKL. The CDR3 is made up of 14 amino acids. The chain's CDR3 is CASSQLPGGNEQFF. In DNA, the CDR3 is TGCGCCAGCAGCCAACTCCCAGGGGGGAATGAGCAGTTCTTC.

The V and J genes are TRBV19 and TRBJ2-7; 8 bases are a match to TRBD2. The CDR3 contains 15 residues. V lost 8 bases, J lost 3 bases, and 12 bases stayed unmatched. Germline assignment: CDR1 LNHDA and CDR2 SQIVND (reference sequence). The DNA for the CDR3 is TGTGCCAGTGCGGTGCTACCGGGAGGGGGCTACGAGCAGTACTTC. This translates into CASAVLPGGGYEQYF.

The chain joins TRBV30 to TRBJ1-6; weak D call: TRBD1 (6 bases). CDR3 length equals 14 residues. Germline assignment: CDR1 GTSNPN and CDR2 SVGIG (reference sequence). The V end lost 2 bases, the J end lost 7 bases, and 12 bases lay between the germline ends. Here the CDR3 reads CAWSLDRVNSPLHF. The DNA of the CDR3 is TGTGCCTGGAGTCTGGACAGAGTGAATTCACCCCTCCACTTT.

The CDR3 protein is CASSEPGGGELFF. The CDR3 DNA reads TGTGCCAGCAGTGAACCCGGGGGCGGGGAGCTGTTTTTT. This rearrangement joins TRBV2 to TRBJ2-2; perhaps TRBD2 as D (6 bases). Germline V CDR1 and CDR2: SNHLY, FYNNEI. The CDR3 runs 13 residues. Trimming pared 2 bases from V and 7 bases from J, leaving 8 bases between.

This clone was seen just once. The CDR3: CATEREYGYTF. The DNA of the CDR3 is TGTGCCACTGAGAGGGAGTATGGCTACACCTTC. The V gene is TRBV19, the J gene TRBJ1-2; D not resolved. CDR1 LNHDA and CDR2 SQIVND come from the germline V gene (reference sequence). The CDR3 is 11 residues long. Trimming took off 10 bases at V and 5 bases at J, with 11 bases between the two ends.

The chain links TRBV2 to TRBJ2-5; no reliable D call. The J call may be in error: the DNA end matches TRBJ2-7 better. CDR1 and CDR2 (germline): SNHLY, FYNNEI. This CDR3 region has 11 residues. As DNA, the CDR3 is TGTGCCAGCAGGGTCTCCTACGAGCAGTACTTC. Residues: CASRVSYEQYF.

This clone has only a few counts. The chain carries TRBV28 and TRBJ2-2, with 12 bases that match TRBD2. The length of the CDR3 is 18 residues. Germline assignment: CDR1 MDHEN and CDR2 SYDVKM. The V segment lost 1 base and the J segment 7 bases; nucleotides outside the gene matches: 10. This CDR3 reads CASSLFFRLAGDDGELFF. The CDR3 region has the DNA TGTGCCAGCAGTTTATTCTTTAGACTAGCGGGAGATGACGGGGAGCTGTTTTTT.

CDR3 sequence: CASTRDSQETQYF. The CDR3 DNA reads TGTGCCAGTACCCGGGACAGCCAAGAGACCCAGTACTTC. The rearrangement joins TRBV18 to TRBJ2-5; 7 bases fit TRBD1. This CDR3 spans 13 amino acids. Germline lookup yields CDR1 KGHSH and CDR2 LQKENI. V was clipped by 9 bases and J by 1 base; unmatched bases: 5.

This chain uses TRBV28 with TRBJ2-1, with TRBD1 identical over 8 bases. The CDR3 runs 17 residues. J gave up 4 bases and V 3 bases, and 11 bases lay outside the gene matches. Per the germline V gene, CDR1 is MDHEN and CDR2 is SYDVKM. The CDR3 DNA sequence: TGTGCCAGCAGTTTTGTTGCCAGGGGGCCAAGGTACAATGAGCAGTTCTTC. Translated, it gives CASSFVARGPRYNEQFF.

This clone was detected only once. Other DNA variants within this sample encode the same CDR3. The CDR3 bases are TGCAGCGTTGAGGGACAGGGGTATGGCTACACCTTC. Amino acid sequence: CSVEGQGYGYTF. The chain recombines TRBV29-1 with TRBJ1-2; 10 bases align to TRBD1. Germline V lookup: CDR1 SQVTM, CDR2 ANQGSEA. V lost 3 bases and J lost 5; bases outside the gene matches: 0. The CDR3 totals 12 residues. Looking up the rest from reference TRBV29-1 and TRBJ1-2 gives the full variable domain: SAVISQKPSRDICQRGTSLTIQCQVDSQVTMMFWYRQQPGQSLTLIATANQGSEATYESGFVIDKFPISRPNLTFSTLTVSNMSPEDSSIYLCSVEGQGYGYTFGSGTRLTVV.

This clone came up once. The chain employs TRBV10-3 and TRBJ1-1, with TRBD1 matching 8 bases. V dropped 10 bases and J dropped 3; count of bases not matched to a gene: 7. The CDR3 length is 13 residues. In germline, CDR1 is ENHRY, CDR2 SYGVKD. This CDR3 reads CASRQGLDTEAFF. CDR3 sequence (DNA): TGTGCCAGTAGACAGGGGTTGGACACTGAAGCTTTCTTT.

The chain has TRBV27 and TRBJ1-2; D not certain. Trimming shortened V by 8 bases and J by 8 bases, and 6 bases separated the two germline ends. The CDR3 has 9 amino acids. Germline CDR1 MNHEY, CDR2 SMNVEV (reference sequence). CDR3 residues: CASGGGYTF. Here the CDR3 DNA reads TGTGCCAGCGGAGGGGGCTACACCTTC.

This rearrangement joins TRBV18 to TRBJ2-3; unclear D gene. Germline V gene lookup returns CDR1 KGHSH and CDR2 LQKENI. The ends were cut back, 1 base at V and 3 bases at J, with 11 bases in the middle. The CDR3 extends over 15 amino acids. The CDR3 DNA is TGTGCCAGCTCACCACTAGCTTCCCTGACAGATACGCAGTATTTT. Amino acid sequence: CASSPLASLTDTQYF. The full variable domain, its missing parts supplied by reference TRBV18 and TRBJ2-3, is NAGVMQNPRHLVRRRGQEARLRCSPMKGHSHVYWYRQLPEEGLKFMVYLQKENIIDESGMPKERFSAEFPKEGPSILRIQQVVRGDSAAYFCASSPLASLTDTQYFGPGTRLTVL.